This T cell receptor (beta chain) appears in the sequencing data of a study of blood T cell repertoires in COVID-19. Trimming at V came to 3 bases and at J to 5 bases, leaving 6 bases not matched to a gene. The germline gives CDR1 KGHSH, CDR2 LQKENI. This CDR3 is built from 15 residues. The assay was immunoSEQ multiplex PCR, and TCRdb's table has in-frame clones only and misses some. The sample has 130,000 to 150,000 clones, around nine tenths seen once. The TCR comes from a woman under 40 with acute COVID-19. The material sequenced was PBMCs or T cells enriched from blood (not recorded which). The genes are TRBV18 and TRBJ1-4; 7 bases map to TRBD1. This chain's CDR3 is CASSPAGQRNEKLFF. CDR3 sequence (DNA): TGTGCCAGCTCACCTGCGGGACAGCGAAATGAAAAACTGTTTTTT.